These 9 T cell receptor beta chains share one sample of origin, sequenced in a study of blood T cell repertoires in COVID-19. The table came from immunoSEQ multiplex PCR; TCRdb's copy has only in-frame clones and leaves some out. Of roughly 200,000 clones in the sample, about 90% were seen once. Sequencing was done on a sample of peripheral blood. These receptors all stem from a man aged 18 to 30 with active or convalescent COVID-19.

The V gene is TRBV12-3 or TRBV12-4, the J gene TRBJ2-5, with D uncertain. Trimming took off 4 bases at V and 4 bases at J, with 10 bases between the two ends. This CDR3 has 13 amino acids. The CDR3 coding sequence is TGTGCCAGCAGTTCTTTTAGCTTAGAGACCCAGTACTTC. This translates into CASSSFSLETQYF.

V and J are TRBV12-3 or TRBV12-4 and TRBJ1-1; D gene uncertain. Trimming removed 7 bases at V and 10 bases at J, with 19 bases between. The CDR3 length is 13 residues. CDR3 DNA: TGTGCCAGCACCCAAGGCGGGGTTGGTCGAGCTTTCTTT. It specifies CASTQGGVGRAFF.

This sequence joins TRBV30 and TRBJ2-2, with D possibly TRBD1 on 5 matching bases. Germline V lookup: CDR1 GTSNPN, CDR2 SVGIG (reference sequence). The CDR3 is 12 amino acids. V was shortened by 0 bases and J by 7 bases, with 6 bases between the two germline ends. The DNA for the CDR3 is TGTGCCTGGAGTGTAGGGGACGGGGAGCTGTTTTTT. Residues: CAWSVGDGELFF.

The V and J genes are TRBV10-3 and TRBJ2-7; TRBD2 aligns across 12 bases. This CDR3 region has 16 residues. Germline V lookup: CDR1 ENHRY, CDR2 SYGVKD. V shed 1 base, J shed 5 bases, and the junction held 6 bases outside the gene matches. The CDR3 sequence is CAISELGLAGLDEQYF. The DNA for the CDR3 is TGTGCCATCAGTGAGTTAGGACTAGCGGGACTTGACGAGCAGTACTTC.

CDR3 in amino acids: CASSPYGGRPEKETQYF. For the CDR3, the DNA is TGTGCCAGCAGCCCGTACGGCGGGAGGCCGGAGAAAGAGACCCAGTACTTC. This sequence joins TRBV7-2 and TRBJ2-5, with 8 bases identical to TRBD2. The CDR3 spans 17 residues. Trimming removed 5 bases from V and 3 bases from J; junction bases left unmatched: 14. The germline CDR1 and CDR2 sequences are SGHTA and FQGNSA.

The chain carries TRBV5-1 and TRBJ1-2, with 8 bases identical to TRBD1. The V gene end was trimmed by 4 bases and the J gene end by 7 bases; junction bases not matched to a gene: 15. Germline CDR1 is SGHRS and CDR2 is YFSETQ. The CDR3 length is 16 residues. The CDR3 reads CASSPRQGAGSSGYTF. The DNA for the CDR3 is TGCGCCAGCAGCCCTCGGCAGGGGGCAGGATCTAGTGGCTACACCTTC. The full variable domain, its missing parts supplied by reference TRBV5-1 and TRBJ1-2, is KAGVTQTPRYLIKTRGQQVTLSCSPISGHRSVSWYQQTPGQGLQFLFEYFSETQRNKGNFPGRFSGRQFSNSRSEMNVSTLELGDSALYLCASSPRQGAGSSGYTFGSGTRLTVV.

The genes are TRBV5-1 and TRBJ1-1; 9 bases are shared with TRBD1. With 2 bases clipped from V and 4 bases from J, the junction kept 6 bases outside the gene matches. The CDR3 is 15 residues long. Germline V lookup: CDR1 SGHRS, CDR2 YFSETQ. The CDR3 region has the DNA TGCGCCAGCAGCTTAGGACAGGGGAGTAGCACTGAAGCTTTCTTT. Translation gives CASSLGQGSSTEAFF.

This clone was found once. The J gene is TRBJ2-7, the V gene TRBV10-3; TRBD1 aligns across 8 bases. V trimming: 9 bases; J trimming: 6 bases; junction bases outside the gene matches: 10. The length of the CDR3 is 13 residues. The germline V gene has CDR1 ENHRY and CDR2 SYGVKD. The CDR3 sequence: CAISPGQAFEQYF. The CDR3 nucleotides are TGTGCCATAAGCCCGGGACAGGCATTCGAGCAGTACTTC.

The rearrangement uses TRBV3-1 (or the pseudogene TRBV3-2) and TRBJ2-5; D possibly corresponds to TRBD2 (6 bases). V lost 0 bases, J lost 2 bases, and 13 bases lay in between. This CDR3 contains 16 residues. Germline CDR1 LGHDT, CDR2 YNNKEL (reference sequence). The CDR3 sequence is CASSQDPRGIQETQYF. Here the CDR3 DNA reads TGTGCCAGCAGCCAAGACCCCCGCGGGATACAAGAGACCCAGTACTTC.